A selection of T cell receptor beta chains follows, all from one sample in a study of blood T cell repertoires in COVID-19. TCRdb's table, derived via immunoSEQ multiplex PCR, lists solely in-frame clones and lacks some. The sample shows hundreds of thousands of clones, around 89% of them seen only once. The sample consisted of PBMCs or T cells enriched from blood (not recorded which). The receptors here all came from a middle-aged woman who had recovered from COVID-19. Both conserved end residues are part of each CDR3. D genes are given only for firm matches. Some rows mark clone size as missing; the rest say once, few, many or name a class of expanded clone.

clone size: .; D gene: .; V gene: TRBV7-2; J gene: TRBJ2-4; CDR3 DNA: TGTGCCAGCACCTTTGCAGGGTTGGGCAAAAACATTCAGTACTTC; CDR3 protein: CASTFAGLGKNIQYF
clone size: .; D gene: TRBD1; V gene: TRBV5-1; J gene: TRBJ1-2; CDR3 DNA: TGCGCCAGCAGCTTGGCTCAACAGGGGAACTATGGCTACACCTTC; CDR3 protein: CASSLAQQGNYGYTF
clone size: .; D gene: .; V gene: TRBV5-4; J gene: TRBJ1-2; CDR3 DNA: TGTGCCAGCAGCCGTGACGGGGTTAACTATGGCTACACCTTC; CDR3 protein: CASSRDGVNYGYTF
clone size: .; D gene: TRBD1; V gene: TRBV11-3; J gene: TRBJ2-7; CDR3 DNA: TGTGCCAGCAGCAAGGGACAGTCATCCTACGAGCAGTACTTC; CDR3 protein: CASSKGQSSYEQYF
clone size: .; D gene: TRBD2; V gene: TRBV4-3; J gene: TRBJ2-5; CDR3 DNA: TGCGCCAGCAGCCAAGATAGTGGGACTAGCTTACAAGAGACCCAGTACTTC; CDR3 protein: CASSQDSGTSLQETQYF
clone size: once; D gene: TRBD2; V gene: TRBV7-3; J gene: TRBJ2-7; CDR3 DNA: TGTGCCAGCAGCTCCCTAGCGGGGAACTCCTACGAGCAGTACTTC; CDR3 protein: CASSSLAGNSYEQYF
clone size: .; D gene: TRBD1; V gene: TRBV3-1/TRBV3-2; J gene: TRBJ1-6; CDR3 DNA: TGTGCCAGCAGCCAAGAAGGGCAAGGGGGCGCTCGATGGGATTCACCCCTCCACTTT; CDR3 protein: CASSQEGQGGARWDSPLHF
clone size: .; D gene: TRBD1; V gene: TRBV27; J gene: TRBJ1-5; CDR3 DNA: TGTGCCAGCAGTCCAAACAGGGGGAATCAGCCCCAGCATTTT; CDR3 protein: CASSPNRGNQPQHF
clone size: .; D gene: TRBD2; V gene: TRBV10-2; J gene: TRBJ2-7; CDR3 DNA: TGCGCCAGCAGAGTAGCGGGGGGAGGCTACGAGCAGTACTTC; CDR3 protein: CASRVAGGGYEQYF
clone size: once; D gene: TRBD1; V gene: TRBV19; J gene: TRBJ2-7; CDR3 DNA: TGTGCCAGTAGTACAGGACAGGCCTTAGCCTACGAGCAGTACTTC; CDR3 protein: CASSTGQALAYEQYF
clone size: .; D gene: .; V gene: TRBV7-3; J gene: TRBJ2-7; CDR3 DNA: TGTGCCAGCAGCTGGGACCGGGACACCGAGCAGTACTTC; CDR3 protein: CASSWDRDTEQYF
clone size: .; D gene: TRBD1; V gene: TRBV7-9; J gene: TRBJ1-1; CDR3 DNA: TGTGCCAGCAGCTTGGACAGGGGCGACACTGAAGCTTTCTTT; CDR3 protein: CASSLDRGDTEAFF
clone size: .; D gene: .; V gene: TRBV3-1/TRBV3-2; J gene: TRBJ2-7; CDR3 DNA: TGTGCCAGCAGCCCCAGGACCTACGAGCAGTACTTC; CDR3 protein: CASSPRTYEQYF
clone size: once; D gene: TRBD1; V gene: TRBV28; J gene: TRBJ2-2; CDR3 DNA: TGTGCCAGCAGCTTAACGACCGACGGACAGGGGGCAAACACCGGGGAGCTGTTTTTT; CDR3 protein: CASSLTTDGQGANTGELFF
clone size: once; D gene: TRBD2; V gene: TRBV29-1; J gene: TRBJ2-7; CDR3 DNA: TGCAGCGTCGTTACGGGACTAGTAACCTACGAGCAGTACTTC; CDR3 protein: CSVVTGLVTYEQYF
clone size: .; D gene: TRBD2; V gene: TRBV7-3; J gene: TRBJ2-1; CDR3 DNA: TGTGCCAGCAGCCCAATCCCTAGCGGGGGTCTGTTCAATGAGCAGTTCTTC; CDR3 protein: CASSPIPSGGLFNEQFF
clone size: .; D gene: TRBD1; V gene: TRBV7-3; J gene: TRBJ2-2; CDR3 DNA: TGTGCCAGCAGCCCCGGGACAGGGACCCGGGAGCTGTTTTTT; CDR3 protein: CASSPGTGTRELFF
clone size: .; D gene: .; V gene: TRBV18; J gene: TRBJ1-1; CDR3 DNA: TGTGCCAGCTCACCACAGGGGGAGAACACTGAAGCTTTCTTT; CDR3 protein: CASSPQGENTEAFF
clone size: .; D gene: TRBD2; V gene: TRBV24-1; J gene: TRBJ2-2; CDR3 DNA: TGTGCCACCAGTGATTTTAGCGGGGGGACCGGGGAGCTGTTTTTT; CDR3 protein: CATSDFSGGTGELFF
clone size: few; D gene: .; V gene: TRBV24-1; J gene: TRBJ2-7; CDR3 DNA: TGTGCCACCAGTGATCCATCAACCTACGAGCAGTACTTC; CDR3 protein: CATSDPSTYEQYF
clone size: .; D gene: .; V gene: TRBV19; J gene: TRBJ1-2; CDR3 DNA: TGTGCCAGTAGTATTGGCAGGAATAACTATGGCTACACCTTC; CDR3 protein: CASSIGRNNYGYTF
clone size: .; D gene: .; V gene: TRBV19; J gene: TRBJ1-2; CDR3 DNA: TGTGCCAGTAGTCTCCGGGAAAACTTCTATGGCTACACCTTC; CDR3 protein: CASSLRENFYGYTF
clone size: .; D gene: .; V gene: TRBV2; J gene: TRBJ1-6; CDR3 DNA: TGTGCCAGCAGTCTAACAGAGCTGAATTCACCCCTCCACTTT; CDR3 protein: CASSLTELNSPLHF
clone size: .; D gene: .; V gene: TRBV30; J gene: TRBJ1-2; CDR3 DNA: TGTGCCTGGAGTGTAACGGCTAACTATGGCTACACCTTC; CDR3 protein: CAWSVTANYGYTF
clone size: .; D gene: .; V gene: TRBV12-3/TRBV12-4; J gene: TRBJ2-5; CDR3 DNA: TGTGCCAGCAGTTTGGACAAAGAGACCCAGTACTTC; CDR3 protein: CASSLDKETQYF
clone size: few; D gene: .; V gene: TRBV3-1/TRBV3-2; J gene: TRBJ1-2; CDR3 DNA: TGTGCCAGCAGCCAAGGGCCTAACTATGGCTACACCTTC; CDR3 protein: CASSQGPNYGYTF
clone size: .; D gene: .; V gene: TRBV5-8; J gene: TRBJ1-3; CDR3 DNA: TGTGCCAGCAGCTTGCGTGGGGGCGGTGGAAACACCATATATTTT; CDR3 protein: CASSLRGGGGNTIYF
clone size: .; D gene: TRBD2; V gene: TRBV6-2/TRBV6-3; J gene: TRBJ2-3; CDR3 DNA: TGTGCCAGCAGTCCGGGACTAGCGGGGGGGAAAGCAGATACGCAGTATTTT; CDR3 protein: CASSPGLAGGKADTQYF
clone size: .; D gene: TRBD1; V gene: TRBV6-5; J gene: TRBJ1-5; CDR3 DNA: TGTGCCAGCAGAGGGGACAGGGTGGGTGATCAGCCCCAGCATTTT; CDR3 protein: CASRGDRVGDQPQHF
clone size: .; D gene: .; V gene: TRBV12-3/TRBV12-4; J gene: TRBJ1-6; CDR3 DNA: TGTGCCAGCAGTTCTCGAGAAAAGTCACCCCTCCACTTT; CDR3 protein: CASSSREKSPLHF
clone size: .; D gene: TRBD2; V gene: TRBV7-2; J gene: TRBJ2-1; CDR3 DNA: TGTGCCAGCTCCCTAGCGGTCATCGGGAATGAGCAGTTCTTC; CDR3 protein: CASSLAVIGNEQFF
clone size: few; D gene: TRBD1; V gene: TRBV19; J gene: TRBJ1-1; CDR3 DNA: TGTGCCAGTAGTCCCTCCCGGGACAGGGTGGCTAGTTTGGAATTT; CDR3 protein: CASSPSRDRVASLEF
clone size: once; D gene: .; V gene: TRBV7-8; J gene: TRBJ1-2; CDR3 DNA: TGTGCCAGCAGCCCGAACAGAGTCTATGGCTACACCTTC; CDR3 protein: CASSPNRVYGYTF
clone size: .; D gene: TRBD1; V gene: TRBV4-3; J gene: TRBJ2-7; CDR3 DNA: TGCGCCAGCAGCCACCGGGACAGGGATCACGAGCAGTACTTC; CDR3 protein: CASSHRDRDHEQYF
clone size: few; D gene: TRBD2; V gene: TRBV19; J gene: TRBJ2-5; CDR3 DNA: TGTGCCAGTAGTATCCGGCTAGCGGGGCACCAAGAGACCCAGTACTTC; CDR3 protein: CASSIRLAGHQETQYF
clone size: .; D gene: .; V gene: TRBV9; J gene: TRBJ1-4; CDR3 DNA: TGTGCCAGCAGCCCCTCCCCGACAGGCGAAAAACTGTTTTTT; CDR3 protein: CASSPSPTGEKLFF
clone size: .; D gene: .; V gene: TRBV28; J gene: TRBJ1-1; CDR3 DNA: TGTGCCAGCAGCGGAGGTATGAACACTGAAGCTTTCTTT; CDR3 protein: CASSGGMNTEAFF
clone size: once; D gene: .; V gene: TRBV6-2/TRBV6-3; J gene: TRBJ2-7; CDR3 DNA: TGTGCCAGCAGCCCGTTTTGGGGGGGGCTTTCCTACGAGCAGTACTTC; CDR3 protein: CASSPFWGGLSYEQYF
clone size: once; D gene: .; V gene: TRBV28; J gene: TRBJ2-1; CDR3 DNA: TGTGCCAGCAGCTCCAGATACAATGAGCAGTTCTTC; CDR3 protein: CASSSRYNEQFF
clone size: .; D gene: .; V gene: TRBV6-2/TRBV6-3; J gene: TRBJ2-3; CDR3 DNA: TGTGCCAGCAGCCCACCCCTAATGGACCCTTGGAGGTCCCGCACAGATACGCAGTATTTT; CDR3 protein: CASSPPLMDPWRSRTDTQYF
clone size: .; D gene: TRBD1; V gene: TRBV7-8; J gene: TRBJ2-5; CDR3 DNA: TGTGCCAGCAGCTTAGGAATCCCGGGACAGGGCTTGGGAGAGACCCAGTACTTC; CDR3 protein: CASSLGIPGQGLGETQYF
clone size: once; D gene: .; V gene: TRBV6-5; J gene: TRBJ2-7; CDR3 DNA: TGTGCCAGCATTAATGGACAGTCCTACGAGCAGTACTTC; CDR3 protein: CASINGQSYEQYF
clone size: .; D gene: TRBD2; V gene: TRBV29-1; J gene: TRBJ2-4; CDR3 DNA: TGCAGCGTCGGGGGACTAGCGGGAGGGCAGGGCAAAAACATTCAGTACTTC; CDR3 protein: CSVGGLAGGQGKNIQYF
clone size: .; D gene: .; V gene: TRBV4-3; J gene: TRBJ2-1; CDR3 DNA: TGCGCCAGCAGCCAAGATCCAGGGTTTGCGGACAATGAGCAGTTCTTC; CDR3 protein: CASSQDPGFADNEQFF
clone size: .; D gene: .; V gene: TRBV3-1/TRBV3-2; J gene: TRBJ2-1; CDR3 DNA: TGTGCCAGCAGCCAAGACGTTAGCTCCGATGAGCAGTTCTTC; CDR3 protein: CASSQDVSSDEQFF
clone size: .; D gene: TRBD2; V gene: TRBV7-2; J gene: TRBJ2-7; CDR3 DNA: TGTGCCAGCAGCTTAGCGGCGGGGGAGTTCTACGAGCAGTACTTC; CDR3 protein: CASSLAAGEFYEQYF
clone size: once; D gene: TRBD2; V gene: TRBV6-5; J gene: TRBJ2-1; CDR3 DNA: TGTGCCAGCAGTTACTCGTGGACTAGCGGGAGTGATGAGCAGTTCTTC; CDR3 protein: CASSYSWTSGSDEQFF
clone size: .; D gene: .; V gene: TRBV6-4; J gene: TRBJ2-5; CDR3 DNA: TGTGCCAGCACCATAGGGGAAAACCAAGAGACCCAGTACTTC; CDR3 protein: CASTIGENQETQYF
clone size: .; D gene: .; V gene: TRBV7-3; J gene: TRBJ2-7; CDR3 DNA: TGTGCCAGCAGCTTAGGATCGACAGCCACGTACGAGCAGTACTTC; CDR3 protein: CASSLGSTATYEQYF
clone size: .; D gene: TRBD1; V gene: TRBV29-1; J gene: TRBJ2-2; CDR3 DNA: TGCAGCGTTGAGACAGGGGGGTCCGGGGAGCTGTTTTTT; CDR3 protein: CSVETGGSGELFF
clone size: once; D gene: .; V gene: TRBV10-3; J gene: TRBJ1-3; CDR3 DNA: TGTGCCATCAGTGATACAGGAGACTCTGGAAACACCATATATTTT; CDR3 protein: CAISDTGDSGNTIYF
clone size: .; D gene: .; V gene: TRBV6-5; J gene: TRBJ1-2; CDR3 DNA: TGTGCCAGCAGCCTGGGCGGGGACTATGGCTACACCTTC; CDR3 protein: CASSLGGDYGYTF
clone size: .; D gene: .; V gene: TRBV18; J gene: TRBJ1-5; CDR3 DNA: TGTGCCAGCTCCCTGGACTTCAATCAGCCCCAGCATTTT; CDR3 protein: CASSLDFNQPQHF
clone size: .; D gene: .; V gene: TRBV7-2; J gene: TRBJ2-7; CDR3 DNA: TGTGCCAGCAGCCCATCCTACGAGCAGTACTTC; CDR3 protein: CASSPSYEQYF
clone size: once; D gene: TRBD2; V gene: TRBV7-9; J gene: TRBJ2-1; CDR3 DNA: TGTGCCAGCGCGGGAGATTTCTACAATGAGCAGTTCTTC; CDR3 protein: CASAGDFYNEQFF